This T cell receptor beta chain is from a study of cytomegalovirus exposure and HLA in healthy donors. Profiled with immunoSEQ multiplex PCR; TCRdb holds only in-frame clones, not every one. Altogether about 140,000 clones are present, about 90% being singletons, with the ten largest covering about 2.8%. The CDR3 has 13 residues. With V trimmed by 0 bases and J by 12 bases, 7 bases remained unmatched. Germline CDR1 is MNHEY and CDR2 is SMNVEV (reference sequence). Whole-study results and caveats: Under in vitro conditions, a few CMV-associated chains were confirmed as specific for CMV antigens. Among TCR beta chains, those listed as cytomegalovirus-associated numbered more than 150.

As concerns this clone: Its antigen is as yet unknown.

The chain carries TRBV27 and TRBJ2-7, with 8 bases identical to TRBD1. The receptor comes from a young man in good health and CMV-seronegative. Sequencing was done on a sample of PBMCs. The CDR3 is CASSLSGQGQRYF. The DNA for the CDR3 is TGTGCCAGCAGTTTATCCGGACAGGGCCAGCGGTACTTC.